This TCR beta chain was recovered during a study of T cells in Graves' hyperthyroidism and ophthalmopathy. The source material, RNA transcripts, was used to amplify TCR beta CDR3 regions. HTBI primers were employed in a first-round RT-PCR of the TCR CDR3. Via MiXCR, TCRdb re-called the multiplex PCR reads, giving one row per CDR3 protein. Of nearly 250,000 distinct CDR3 sequences in the sample, about 24% were seen once. In its sample, this clonotype was seen many times. Trimming left V 5 bases short and J 0 bases short, with 8 bases between. CDR3 size: 15 residues. The germline CDR1 and CDR2 sequences are MNHNS and SASEGT.

This chain uses TRBV6-1 with TRBJ2-6, with a weak D call TRBD1 (5 bases). Material for sequencing was blood. This clonotype originated in a woman aged 40 to 55 with Graves' ophthalmopathy. CDR3 coding DNA: TGTGCCAGCAGTCGACAGAGCTCTGGGGCCAACGTCCTGACTTTC. As protein: CASSRQSSGANVLTF.